Following are 26 T cell receptor beta chains from one sample sequenced in a study of blood T cell repertoires in COVID-19. Repertoires were generated with immunoSEQ multiplex PCR, while TCRdb's copy carries only in-frame clones and drops some. Of some 67,000 clones in the sample, 70% to 90% are singletons; the top ten hold roughly a fifth. Material for sequencing was peripheral blood. Receptors were obtained from a woman of 80 years or more with acute or convalescent COVID-19.

The count of this clone is one. The chain carries TRBV18 and TRBJ2-7, with TRBD1 matching 7 bases. Germline V gene lookup returns CDR1 KGHSH and CDR2 LQKENI. This CDR3 is 15 amino acids long. V lost 4 bases, J lost 2 bases, and 8 bases stayed unmatched. CDR3 protein: CASSHGQAFAYEQYF. The CDR3 DNA follows: TGTGCCAGCTCACACGGACAGGCCTTTGCCTACGAGCAGTACTTC. Variable domain in full (rest from reference TRBV18 and TRBJ2-7): NAGVMQNPRHLVRRRGQEARLRCSPMKGHSHVYWYRQLPEEGLKFMVYLQKENIIDESGMPKERFSAEFPKEGPSILRIQQVVRGDSAAYFCASSHGQAFAYEQYFGPGTRLTVT.

CDR3 coding DNA: TGTGCCAGCAGTCAGGACAGGGGTGGCTCTGGAAACACCATATATTTT. This gives the protein CASSQDRGGSGNTIYF. This chain connects TRBV28 to TRBJ1-3; 9 bases are shared with TRBD1. Germline V gene lookup returns CDR1 MDHEN and CDR2 SYDVKM. The CDR3 covers 16 residues. J was trimmed by 0 bases and V by 5 bases; bases with no gene match: 5.

The rearrangement uses TRBV2 and TRBJ1-5; the D gene is possibly TRBD1 (6 bases). Germline CDR1 is SNHLY and CDR2 is FYNNEI. V shed 3 bases and J shed 2 bases, with 11 bases lying between them. CDR3 length equals 15 residues. CDR3 coding DNA: TGTGCCAGCAGTGAGAGGGGGTTAGGCAATCAGCCCCAGCATTTT. It encodes CASSERGLGNQPQHF. Full variable domain (missing parts from reference TRBV2 and TRBJ1-5): EPEVTQTPSHQVTQMGQEVILRCVPISNHLYFYWYRQILGQKVEFLVSFYNNEISEKSEIFDDQFSVERPDGSNFTLKIRSTKLEDSAMYFCASSERGLGNQPQHFGDGTRLSIL.

The genes are TRBV29-1 and TRBJ2-1; 10 bases agree with TRBD2. This CDR3 is built from 16 residues. Germline values: CDR1 SQVTM, CDR2 ANQGSEA. Germline trimming cut 0 bases from V and 6 bases from J; bases unmatched to any gene: 8. CDR3 sequence (DNA): TGCAGCGTTGAAGATCGCAAGCGGGGGGGTACCAATGAGCAGTTCTTC. Protein sequence: CSVEDRKRGGTNEQFF.

V gene TRBV6-4 combines with J gene TRBJ2-1, with D possibly TRBD1 on 6 matching bases. CDR3 length: 14 amino acids. The V gene lost 5 bases and the J gene lost 3 bases, with 11 bases spanning the gap. Germline CDR1 MRHNA, CDR2 SNTAGT. The DNA of the CDR3 is TGTGCCAGCAGTATCCGGGACAACTACAATGAGCAGTTCTTC. It translates to CASSIRDNYNEQFF.

The chain employs TRBV6-2 or TRBV6-3 and TRBJ2-3, with 11 bases fitting TRBD2. The CDR3 contains 16 residues. Germline values: CDR1 MNHEY, CDR2 SVGEGT. Germline trimming cut 6 bases from V and 3 bases from J; bases unmatched to any gene: 8. For the CDR3, the DNA is TGTGCCAGCAGCCCGGGACTAGCGGATAATACAGATACGCAGTATTTT. Protein product: CASSPGLADNTDTQYF.

In DNA, the CDR3 is TGCGCCAGCAGAGGGTTAGCGGGGGATAACACCGGGGAGCTGTTTTTT. This sequence encodes CASRGLAGDNTGELFF. The rearrangement links TRBV5-1 to TRBJ2-2; 9 nucleotides line up with TRBD2. The CDR3 runs 16 residues. Germline CDR1 and CDR2: SGHRS and YFSETQ. The junction had 7 bases not matched to a gene; V was cut back by 5 bases and J by 2 bases.

This clone was found once. The CDR3 loop reads CASSPLGGYQETQYF. CDR3 in DNA: TGCGCCAGCAGCCCGTTAGGAGGCTACCAAGAGACCCAGTACTTC. The V call is TRBV5-1, the J call TRBJ2-5; D might be TRBD2 (5 bases). The CDR3 has 15 residues. V was clipped by 4 bases and J by 0 bases, with 13 bases between them. The V gene's germline CDR1 is SGHRS and CDR2 YFSETQ.

This chain uses TRBV7-2 with TRBJ1-6; 7 nucleotides agree with TRBD1. V lost 6 bases, J lost 6 bases, and 5 bases stayed unmatched. CDR1 is SGHTA and CDR2 is FQGNSA in the germline V gene. The CDR3 covers 14 residues. The CDR3 region is CASRLGQPNSPLHF. In nucleotides, the CDR3 is TGTGCCAGCAGGTTGGGACAGCCTAATTCACCCCTCCACTTT.

The chain recombines TRBV24-1 with TRBJ2-2, with D possibly TRBD1 on 6 matching bases. Between the trimmed V and J ends, which lost 0 bases and 4 bases, there was a span of 14 bases. CDR1 and CDR2 (germline): KGHDR, SFDVKD. The CDR3 sequence is 17 residues long. The CDR3 protein is CATSDLGGHSLTGELFF. CDR3 coding DNA: TGTGCCACCAGTGATTTGGGGGGCCACTCTCTCACCGGGGAGCTGTTTTTT.

V and J are TRBV18 and TRBJ1-1; the D gene is possibly TRBD1 (6 bases). Trimming removed 5 bases from V and 3 bases from J, with 10 bases in between. CDR1 is KGHSH, CDR2 LQKENI, per germline. The CDR3 is made up of 13 amino acids. CDR3 protein: CASSTKGDTEAFF. In DNA form, the CDR3 reads TGTGCCAGCTCAACCAAGGGGGACACTGAAGCTTTCTTT.

There are a few counts of this clone. The chain couples TRBV7-3 to TRBJ2-5; 11 bases are a match to TRBD2. Germline CDR1 and CDR2: SGHTA and FQGTGA. The CDR3 has 16 amino acids. Trimming removed 3 bases from V and 7 bases from J; junction bases left unmatched: 10. CDR3 protein: CASSFSGTSGTRTQYF. The CDR3 DNA sequence: TGTGCCAGCAGCTTCTCCGGGACTAGCGGCACGAGGACCCAGTACTTC. Full variable domain (remainder filled in from reference TRBV7-3 and TRBJ2-5): GAGVSQTPSNKVTEKGKYVELRCDPISGHTALYWYRQSLGQGPEFLIYFQGTGAADDSGLPNDRFFAVRPEGSVSTLKIQRTERGDSAVYLCASSFSGTSGTRTQYFGPGTRLLVL.

This clone was picked up a small number of times. This chain's CDR3 is CATSTGGKYNEQFF. The CDR3 DNA is TGTGCCACCAGTACAGGGGGCAAGTACAATGAGCAGTTCTTC. V usage is TRBV24-1 and J usage is TRBJ2-1; 9 bases are a match to TRBD1. This CDR3 has 14 amino acids. J gave up 4 bases and V 6 bases, and 3 bases lay outside the gene matches. Germline CDR1 KGHDR, CDR2 SFDVKD.

The chain links TRBV6-5 to TRBJ1-1, with 8 nucleotides matching TRBD1. V lost 2 bases and J lost 3; bases outside the gene matches: 2. The germline CDR1 and CDR2 sequences are MNHEY and SVGAGI. The CDR3 runs 14 residues. CDR3 region: CASSYLGQDTEAFF. DNA of the CDR3: TGTGCCAGCAGTTACCTGGGACAGGACACTGAAGCTTTCTTT.

This clone was picked up a small number of times. The J gene is TRBJ1-4, the V gene TRBV7-9; 9 bases line up with TRBD1. This CDR3 has 14 amino acids. The germline V gene has CDR1 SEHNR and CDR2 FQNEAQ (reference sequence). V dropped 7 bases and J dropped 4; count of bases not matched to a gene: 4. CDR3 amino acids: CASTPGQGNEKLFF. In nucleotides, the CDR3 is TGTGCCAGCACCCCGGGACAGGGTAATGAAAAACTGTTTTTT.

In this sample, this clone turned up once. The chain couples TRBV9 to TRBJ1-6, with D perhaps TRBD1 (6 bases). Germline V gene sequence: CDR1 SGDLS, CDR2 YYNGEE. CDR3 length: 14 residues. V was trimmed by 2 bases and J by 10 bases, leaving 13 bases between them. The CDR3 is CASSVTGRNSPLHF. The CDR3 bases are TGTGCCAGCAGCGTGACAGGTCGGAACTCACCCCTCCACTTT.

In its sample, this clone was seen a few times. The V and J genes are TRBV10-2 and TRBJ1-2; no reliable D call. With 5 bases removed from V and 5 bases from J, the gap between germline ends came to 15 bases. There are 14 residues in the CDR3. Germline-derived CDR1 and CDR2 are WSHSY and SAAADI. The CDR3 nucleotides are TGCGCCAGCAGTAGTGCGGGCTTACCTTATGGCTACACCTTC. This encodes CASSSAGLPYGYTF.

The chain links TRBV4-3 to TRBJ2-1, with 7 bases aligning to TRBD2. CDR1 is LGHNA, CDR2 YSLEER, per germline. The CDR3 extends over 16 amino acids. Trimming took 0 bases from V and 9 from J; bases not matched to a gene: 11. Here the CDR3 DNA reads TGCGCCAGCAGCCAAGAGCCCGGCGGGAGCGGTGGTGAGCAGTTCTTC. It is translated as CASSQEPGGSGGEQFF.

The chain links TRBV5-1 to TRBJ1-5, with D possibly TRBD1 on 5 matching bases. CDR3 length equals 15 residues. The germline V and J ends were trimmed by 2 bases and 2 bases, with 11 bases remaining between them. Germline V gives CDR1 SGHRS, CDR2 YFSETQ. CDR3 amino acids: CASSLSGLGNQPQHF. The CDR3 DNA follows: TGCGCCAGCAGCTTATCAGGGTTGGGCAATCAGCCCCAGCATTTT. The full variable domain, completed using reference TRBV5-1 and TRBJ1-5, is KAGVTQTPRYLIKTRGQQVTLSCSPISGHRSVSWYQQTPGQGLQFLFEYFSETQRNKGNFPGRFSGRQFSNSRSEMNVSTLELGDSALYLCASSLSGLGNQPQHFGDGTRLSIL.

The genes are TRBV3-1 (or the pseudogene TRBV3-2) and TRBJ2-5; a possible D gene is TRBD2 (7 bases). Germline CDR1 and CDR2: LGHDT and YNNKEL (reference sequence). Deletions cut 0 bases from V and 5 bases from J, with 19 bases between. The CDR3 length is 17 residues. The CDR3 reads CASSQDWVGGLQETQYF. The CDR3 nucleotides read TGTGCCAGCAGCCAAGATTGGGTGGGGGGGCTCCAGGAGACCCAGTACTTC.

This clone occurred once. The chain is built from TRBV5-1 and TRBJ1-2, with 7 bases fitting TRBD1. The CDR3 contains 14 residues. The J segment lost 4 bases and the V segment lost 5 bases, leaving 8 bases of the junction unmatched. From germline, CDR1 is SGHRS and CDR2 YFSETQ. This CDR3 reads CASSTTTGTYGYTF. CDR3 sequence (DNA): TGCGCCAGCAGTACTACGACAGGGACCTATGGCTACACCTTC. Supplemented by reference TRBV5-1 and TRBJ1-2, the full variable domain reads KAGVTQTPRYLIKTRGQQVTLSCSPISGHRSVSWYQQTPGQGLQFLFEYFSETQRNKGNFPGRFSGRQFSNSRSEMNVSTLELGDSALYLCASSTTTGTYGYTFGSGTRLTVV.

The V gene is TRBV7-8, the J gene TRBJ1-4; D might be TRBD1 (6 bases). In germline, CDR1 is SGHVS, CDR2 FQNEAQ. V was cut by 7 bases and J by 12 bases, with 18 bases left in between. The CDR3 runs 13 residues. For the CDR3, the DNA is TGTGCCAGCACCAAATCCAGCGGGGGGCAACTGTTTTTT. Its protein product is CASTKSSGGQLFF.

The CDR3, as DNA: TGTGCCAGCAGGACCGCGGGGACAGATACCGGGGAGCTGTTTTTT. As protein: CASRTAGTDTGELFF. The J gene is TRBJ2-2, the V gene TRBV6-5; a possible D gene is TRBD1 (7 bases). CDR3 size: 15 residues. Trimming left V 6 bases short and J 5 bases short, with 16 bases between. CDR1 is MNHEY and CDR2 is SVGAGI in the germline V gene.

The genes are TRBV6-6 and TRBJ2-7, with 7 nucleotides matching TRBD1. Germline V gives CDR1 MNHNY, CDR2 SVGAGI (reference sequence). V trimming: 10 bases; J trimming: 0 bases; junction bases outside the gene matches: 6. The CDR3 spans 13 residues. The CDR3 sequence: CATGTAASYEQYF. CDR3 nucleotides: TGTGCCACCGGGACAGCCGCCTCCTACGAGCAGTACTTC.

This clone was found once. V gene TRBV15 combines with J gene TRBJ1-6; D unresolved. The germline gives CDR1 LNHNV, CDR2 YYDKDF (reference sequence). Between the trimmed V and J ends, which lost 6 bases and 10 bases, there was a span of 7 bases. The length of the CDR3 is 11 residues. CDR3 sequence reads: CATRAKSPLHF. The CDR3 DNA reads as TGTGCCACCAGAGCGAAATCACCCCTCCACTTT.

The gene calls are TRBV27 and TRBJ1-2, with 8 bases lining up with TRBD1. The junction had 4 bases not matched to a gene; V was cut back by 1 base and J by 3 bases. The V gene's germline CDR1 is MNHEY and CDR2 SMNVEV (reference sequence). The CDR3 sequence is 15 residues long. In DNA, the CDR3 is TGTGCCAGCAGTTTATGGCAGGGGGCCCACTATGGCTACACCTTC. The encoded protein is CASSLWQGAHYGYTF.